One and the same sample provided the 14 T cell receptor beta chains below, sequenced in a study of technical replicates of blood from a few donors. Produced via immunoSEQ multiplex PCR; TCRdb's table is partial and in-frame only. The sample shows about 81,000 clones, roughly four fifths of them seen only once. Material: PBMCs. Source of these receptors: a human donor in good health. Some clones in this sample may be carry-over from other donors' samples.

The chain couples TRBV6-5 to TRBJ2-3, with 8 bases fitting TRBD2. The length of the CDR3 is 16 residues. CDR1 is MNHEY, CDR2 SVGAGI, per germline. With V trimmed by 2 bases and J by 4 bases, 8 bases remained unmatched. In DNA form, the CDR3 reads TGTGCCAGCAGTTACGCAAGACCGGGACTAGCAGATACGCAGTATTTT. It codes for CASSYARPGLADTQYF.

The CDR3 DNA is TGTGCCAGCAGATTTACAGGGGCGGGGTTTAGTGAGCAGTTCTTC. Translating gives CASRFTGAGFSEQFF. V usage is TRBV25-1 and J usage is TRBJ2-1, with D maybe TRBD1 (7 bases). The CDR3 is 15 residues long. Germline-derived CDR1 and CDR2 are MGHDK and SYGVNS. V was cut by 6 bases and J by 9 bases, with 21 bases left in between.

The rearrangement joins TRBV5-1 to TRBJ1-2; tentatively, D is TRBD1 (6 bases). Trimming took 3 bases from V and 8 from J, leaving 23 bases between them. This CDR3 spans 16 amino acids. The germline gives CDR1 SGHRS, CDR2 YFSETQ. This chain's CDR3 is CASSSPGQPHLGGYTF. DNA for the CDR3: TGCGCCAGCAGCTCTCCCGGACAGCCCCACCTGGGAGGCTACACCTTC.

The chain combines TRBV5-4 with TRBJ1-3, with D unclear. V lost 0 bases and J 4 bases, leaving 5 bases between the germline ends. This CDR3 spans 13 amino acids. The V gene's germline CDR1 is SGHNT and CDR2 YYREEE (reference sequence). The CDR3 loop is CASSLGKGNTIYF. The CDR3 DNA reads TGTGCCAGCAGCTTGGGTAAAGGAAACACCATATATTTT.

The chain employs TRBV6-1 and TRBJ2-7, with 8 bases fitting TRBD1. The CDR3 consists of 14 residues. The germline V gene encodes CDR1 MNHNS and CDR2 SASEGT. V lost 3 bases to trimming and J lost 5 bases; unmatched junction nucleotides: 6. The CDR3 DNA is TGTGCCAGCAGTGACTTACAGGGGGTGGACGAGCAGTACTTC. Encoded protein: CASSDLQGVDEQYF.

The chain carries TRBV7-9 and TRBJ2-4, with D possibly TRBD1 on 6 matching bases. Looked up from germline, CDR1 is SEHNR and CDR2 is FQNEAQ (reference sequence). V was trimmed by 4 bases and J by 8 bases, leaving 15 bases between them. This CDR3 spans 14 amino acids. CDR3 sequence (DNA): TGTGCCAGCAGCTCACAGGGAGTCACGCACATTCAGTACTTC. Amino acids: CASSSQGVTHIQYF.

The chain employs TRBV13 and TRBJ2-7, with 9 bases aligning to TRBD2. This CDR3 spans 14 amino acids. The V gene's germline CDR1 is PRHDT and CDR2 FYEKMQ (reference sequence). The V gene end was trimmed by 2 bases and the J gene end by 6 bases; junction bases not matched to a gene: 5. CDR3 sequence: CASSLPAGGVEQYF. The CDR3 region has the DNA TGTGCCAGCAGCTTACCAGCGGGAGGCGTCGAGCAGTACTTC.

This sequence joins TRBV9 and TRBJ2-5; 14 positions agree with TRBD2. The DNA end is a closer match to TRBJ2-7, so the J assignment may be wrong. Per the germline V gene, CDR1 is SGDLS and CDR2 is YYNGEE. CDR3 size: 15 residues. CDR3 amino acids: CASSQGLAGGPEQYF. In DNA, the CDR3 is TGTGCCAGCAGCCAAGGACTAGCGGGAGGTCCCGAGCAGTACTTC.

This chain links TRBV19 with TRBJ2-3, with D hard to call. V lost 3 bases to trimming and J lost 2 bases, with 9 bases between them. The CDR3 is made up of 14 amino acids. Germline assignment: CDR1 LNHDA and CDR2 SQIVND (reference sequence). The chain's CDR3 is CASSMLQSTDTQYF. The DNA for the CDR3 is TGTGCCAGTAGTATGCTTCAGTCCACAGATACGCAGTATTTT.

The CDR3 region is CAWNSGAYEQYF. The CDR3 nucleotides are TGTGCCTGGAATAGCGGCGCTTACGAGCAGTACTTC. This chain uses TRBV30 with TRBJ2-7; perhaps TRBD2 as D (6 bases). The CDR3 consists of 12 residues. Germline V gives CDR1 GTSNPN, CDR2 SVGIG (reference sequence). V lost 4 bases and J 4 bases, leaving 11 bases between the germline ends. The variable domain in full, with the rest retrieved from reference TRBV30 and TRBJ2-7, is SQTIHQWPATLVQPVGSPLSLECTVEGTSNPNLYWYRQAAGRGLQLLFYSVGIGQISSEVPQNLSASRPQDRQFILSSKKLLLSDSGFYLCAWNSGAYEQYFGPGTRLTVT.

CDR3 protein: CASSQGLAGLEQFF. CDR3 nucleotides: TGTGCCAGCAGTCAGGGACTAGCGGGGCTTGAGCAGTTCTTC. J is TRBJ2-1 and V is TRBV6-5; 13 positions match TRBD2. Germline V lookup: CDR1 MNHEY, CDR2 SVGAGI. The CDR3 extends over 14 amino acids. The junction had 4 bases not matched to a gene; V was cut back by 5 bases and J by 9 bases.

The CDR3 region is CASSLARDRGRGYGYTF. The CDR3 DNA follows: TGTGCCAGCAGCTTAGCCCGGGACAGGGGGCGCGGCTATGGCTACACCTTC. The rearrangement uses TRBV7-8 and TRBJ1-2, with 12 bases matching TRBD1. The trim removed 0 bases at V and 4 bases at J, leaving 6 bases unmatched. Germline values: CDR1 SGHVS, CDR2 FQNEAQ. CDR3 length: 17 amino acids.

The table lists this clone with a count of one. At one boundary the junction diverges from the germline segment, which might be a read error. The chain is built from TRBV4-1 and TRBJ2-2; D is possibly TRBD1 (6 bases). This CDR3 is built from 14 residues. From germline, CDR1 is MGHRA and CDR2 YSYEKL. CDR3 loop: CASSQGEGAGELFF. CDR3 nucleotide sequence: TGCGCCAGCAGTCAAGGAGAGGGGGCCGGGGAGCTGTTTTTT.

The chain combines TRBV2 with TRBJ2-1, with D possibly matching TRBD2 (6 bases). CDR1 is SNHLY, CDR2 FYNNEI, per germline. Trimming stripped 4 bases from V and 2 bases from J, with 12 bases between. There are 15 residues in the CDR3. The CDR3 region is CASSAERAPYNEQFF. For the CDR3, the DNA is TGTGCCAGCAGTGCGGAGCGGGCCCCCTACAATGAGCAGTTCTTC.